The subject of this entry is one TCR beta chain. The data originate from a study of blood T cell repertoires in COVID-19. Study as a whole: Acute and convalescent COVID-19 specimens originated in the United States, Italy and Spain. PBMCs, B-cell-depleted T cells, or T cells were the source of the cDNA or gDNA that made up the material.

As processed by the authors: Amplification from reference gene primers served as the basis for estimated nucleated cell counts. Assay used: immunoSEQ multiplex PCR; TCRdb lists only in-frame clones, some missing. The V and J calls and the clone size are those of that table, but D and trimming were determined from the DNA. The sample lists roughly 250,000 clones; around 90% were seen once. The CDR3 consists of 16 residues. The clonotype was recovered from a woman aged 35 to 49 with acute or convalescent COVID-19. Sequencing input: peripheral blood. The rearrangement joins TRBV1 to TRBJ1-2; the D call of TRBD1 is as the table states it, not checked on the DNA. TRBV1 corresponds to a pseudogene. The CDR3 bases are TGCACCAGCAGCCAAGATCAGGCCAGGGCCTCGGTTGGCTACACCTTC. Protein: CTSSQDQARASVGYTF.